A single T cell receptor (beta chain) is shown here with its context. This entry comes from a study of OX40 agonist ivuxolimab in advanced cancers. The ends were cut back, 8 bases at V and 10 bases at J, with 21 bases in the middle. From germline, CDR1 is SQVTM and CDR2 ANQGSEA. This CDR3 is 13 amino acids long. Data came from immunoSEQ multiplex PCR; TCRdb stores just in-frame clones and leaves some out. Of some 50,000 clones in the sample, roughly 86% were seen once. The source of this sequence is an adult with an advanced solid tumor such as melanoma, head and neck, liver or kidney cancer. Sample: CD4+ or CD8+ T cells sorted from blood, taken in a trial of the OX40 agonist ivuxolimab. The chain has TRBV29-1 and TRBJ2-1; a weak D match, TRBD1 (6 bases). The CDR3 loop reads CSLDRDTNREQFF. CDR3 nucleotides: TGCAGCCTAGACCGGGACACCAACCGGGAGCAGTTCTTC.